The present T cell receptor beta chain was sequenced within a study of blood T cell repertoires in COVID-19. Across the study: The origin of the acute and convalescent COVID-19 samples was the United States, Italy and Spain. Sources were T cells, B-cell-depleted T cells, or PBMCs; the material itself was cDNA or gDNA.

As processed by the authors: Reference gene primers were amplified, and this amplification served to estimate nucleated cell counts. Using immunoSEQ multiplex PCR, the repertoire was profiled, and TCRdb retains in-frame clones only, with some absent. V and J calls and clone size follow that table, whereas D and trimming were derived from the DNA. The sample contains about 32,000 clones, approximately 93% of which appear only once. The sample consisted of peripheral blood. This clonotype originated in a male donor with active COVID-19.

The CDR3 loop is CASSEAEGKAFF. The CDR3 region has the DNA TGTGCCAGCAGTGAAGCTGAGGGAAAAGCTTTCTTT. This chain uses TRBV2 with TRBJ1-1; D ambiguous. Germline lookup yields CDR1 SNHLY and CDR2 FYNNEI. Deletions cut 0 bases from V and 9 bases from J, with 8 bases between. There are 12 residues in the CDR3.